This entry lists 16 T cell receptor beta chains sequenced from one sample in a study of blood T cell repertoires in COVID-19. Produced via immunoSEQ multiplex PCR; TCRdb's table is partial and in-frame only. Seen here are a few hundred thousand clones, about nine tenths observed once, and the top ten hold 2% to 2.5%. Specimen: peripheral blood. The receptor source for this set is a woman aged 45-60 years who had recovered from COVID-19.

The V and J genes are TRBV7-8 and TRBJ1-5, with D unclear. There are 16 residues in the CDR3. The V end was cut by 2 bases, the J end by 0 bases, with 11 bases between. Germline V gene sequence: CDR1 SGHVS, CDR2 FQNEAQ. CDR3 coding DNA: TGTGCCAGCAGCTTAAATCGAGACTATAGCAATCAGCCCCAGCATTTT. Translated, it gives CASSLNRDYSNQPQHF.

This rearrangement joins TRBV7-2 to TRBJ1-5, with 8 bases lining up with TRBD1. V dropped 5 bases and J dropped 3; count of bases not matched to a gene: 6. The CDR3 loop spans 15 amino acids. Germline V gene sequence: CDR1 SGHTA, CDR2 FQGNSA. CDR3 sequence: CASSPGQGYNQPQHF. In DNA form, the CDR3 reads TGTGCCAGCAGCCCAGGACAGGGATACAATCAGCCCCAGCATTTT.

The rearrangement joins TRBV27 to TRBJ1-2, with 8 bases identical to TRBD1. The germline CDR1 and CDR2 sequences are MNHEY and SMNVEV (reference sequence). This CDR3 contains 18 residues. Trimming took 1 base from V and 4 from J; bases not matched to a gene: 14. Here the CDR3 DNA reads TGTGCCAGCAGTTTATATGGGACAGGCGAAGTGAGTTCCTATGGCTACACCTTC. Protein: CASSLYGTGEVSSYGYTF.

This sequence joins TRBV12-3 or TRBV12-4 and TRBJ2-2; D unclear. This CDR3 spans 13 amino acids. Trimming removed 2 bases at V and 5 bases at J, with 6 bases between. CDR3 nucleotides: TGTGCCAGCAGTTTAACCGGTACCGGGGAGCTGTTTTTT. Translated, it gives CASSLTGTGELFF.

The chain links TRBV27 to TRBJ2-7; a weak D match, TRBD2 (5 bases). This CDR3 comprises 13 residues. Germline V CDR1 and CDR2: MNHEY, SMNVEV (reference sequence). Trimming shortened V by 6 bases and J by 0 bases, and 9 bases separated the two germline ends. The CDR3 DNA follows: TGTGCCAGCAGAGGGAGAAGCTCCTACGAGCAGTACTTC. Encoded protein: CASRGRSSYEQYF.

The chain joins TRBV2 to TRBJ2-2; weak D call: TRBD2 (6 bases). The CDR3 extends over 14 amino acids. Germline CDR1 reads SNHLY; CDR2 reads FYNNEI. V lost 10 bases and J 4 bases, leaving 16 bases between the germline ends. CDR3 in DNA: TGTGCCAACCGAGCTGGAGGGTCCACCGGGGAGCTGTTTTTT. Translation: CANRAGGSTGELFF.

The chain employs TRBV5-4 and TRBJ2-3; the match to TRBD1 covers 7 bases. Germline CDR1 SGHNT, CDR2 YYREEE (reference sequence). Trimming took 4 bases from V and 4 from J; bases not matched to a gene: 9. This CDR3 has 15 residues. The CDR3 sequence is CASSTGAVRPDTQYF. DNA for the CDR3: TGTGCCAGCAGCACAGGGGCGGTGAGGCCAGATACGCAGTATTTT.

The chain combines TRBV24-1 with TRBJ2-7, with TRBD2 as a possible D gene (6 bases). The CDR3 runs 15 residues. Trimming pared 5 bases from V and 4 bases from J, leaving 17 bases between. The germline CDR1 and CDR2 sequences are KGHDR and SFDVKD. The CDR3 is CATSATGTAQYEQYF. The CDR3 DNA reads as TGTGCCACCAGTGCAACCGGGACTGCTCAGTACGAGCAGTACTTC.

The sample holds one count of this clone. This chain links TRBV7-8 with TRBJ1-5; 7 bases map to TRBD1. Trimming cost V 1 base and J 3 bases; bases outside gene matches: 6. The CDR3 runs 16 residues. CDR1 and CDR2 (germline): SGHVS, FQNEAQ. The chain's CDR3 is CASSLGAGGPNQPQHF. Here the CDR3 DNA reads TGTGCCAGCAGCTTAGGGGCAGGGGGTCCCAATCAGCCCCAGCATTTT.

Concerning this clone itself: The junction does not match germline at one end; this may be a read error. The chain uses TRBV11-2 and TRBJ2-7; 8 nucleotides align to TRBD2. From germline, CDR1 is SGHAT and CDR2 FQNNGV. The CDR3 length is 14 residues. As DNA, the CDR3 is TGTGCCAGCAGCTTAGTGGGTAGCGGGGTCCGACTGCACTTC. It yields the protein CASSLVGSGVRLHF.

The J gene is TRBJ1-6, the V gene TRBV2; the D is unclear. V lost 7 bases to trimming and J lost 5 bases, with 9 bases between them. Germline loops: CDR1 SNHLY, CDR2 FYNNEI. The CDR3 has 13 amino acids. This CDR3 is CASIRGDNSPLHF. The DNA of the CDR3 is TGTGCCAGCATCCGCGGAGATAATTCACCCCTCCACTTT.

The rearrangement uses TRBV15 and TRBJ1-1; possibly TRBD1 for D (6 bases). Trimming left V 0 bases short and J 10 bases short, with 15 bases between. This CDR3 region has 14 residues. Germline CDR1 LNHNV, CDR2 YYDKDF (reference sequence). The CDR3 DNA is TGTGCCACCAGCAGAGAGGGGGGGCAGTTGGCAGCTTTCTTT. It codes for CATSREGGQLAAFF.

The genes are TRBV19 and TRBJ1-1, with D maybe TRBD1 (6 bases). The CDR3 sequence is 14 residues long. Germline-derived CDR1 and CDR2 are LNHDA and SQIVND (reference sequence). The V end was cut by 4 bases, the J end by 7 bases, with 16 bases between. This chain's CDR3 is CASSNRDIADEAFF. CDR3 DNA sequence: TGTGCCAGTAGTAACCGGGACATCGCCGATGAAGCTTTCTTT.

This chain connects TRBV6-5 to TRBJ1-5; D is uncertain. V lost 6 bases, J lost 5 bases, and 17 bases lay in between. CDR1 is MNHEY and CDR2 is SVGAGI in the germline V gene. CDR3 length: 15 residues. CDR3: CASSPGKGGHQPQHF. CDR3 nucleotides: TGTGCCAGCAGCCCGGGGAAAGGAGGGCATCAGCCCCAGCATTTT.

The chain uses TRBV27 and TRBJ2-2, with a weak D call TRBD2 (5 bases). V was cut by 2 bases and J by 5 bases, with 18 bases left in between. Germline assignment: CDR1 MNHEY and CDR2 SMNVEV (reference sequence). The CDR3 contains 17 residues. The CDR3 nucleotides read TGTGCCAGCAGTTTAATGCGGGCAGTCCCTTCGACCGGGGAGCTGTTTTTT. Translating gives CASSLMRAVPSTGELFF.

This chain connects TRBV6-6 to TRBJ2-1, with a weak D call TRBD2 (5 bases). This CDR3 has 16 residues. The V and J ends lost 2 bases and 4 bases respectively, with 15 bases between them. Germline loops: CDR1 MNHNY, CDR2 SVGAGI (reference sequence). The CDR3 region is CASSYGSARGYNEQFF. The DNA for the CDR3 is TGTGCCAGCAGTTACGGGTCAGCCCGCGGGTACAATGAGCAGTTCTTC.